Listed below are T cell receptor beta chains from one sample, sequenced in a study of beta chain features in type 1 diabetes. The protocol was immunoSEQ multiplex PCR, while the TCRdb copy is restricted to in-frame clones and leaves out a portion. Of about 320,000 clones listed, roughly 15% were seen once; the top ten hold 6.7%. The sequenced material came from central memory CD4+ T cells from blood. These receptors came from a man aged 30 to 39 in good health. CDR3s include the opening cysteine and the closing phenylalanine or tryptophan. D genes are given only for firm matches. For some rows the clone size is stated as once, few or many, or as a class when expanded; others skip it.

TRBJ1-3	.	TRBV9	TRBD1	CASSVAGRQGFGNTIYF	TGTGCCAGCAGCGTAGCGGGAAGACAGGGGTTTGGAAACACCATATATTTT
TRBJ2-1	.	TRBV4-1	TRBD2	CASSRIRTSGIYNEQFF	TGCGCCAGCAGCCGGATAAGGACTAGCGGGATCTACAATGAGCAGTTCTTC
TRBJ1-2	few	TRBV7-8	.	CASTKMAGSYGYTF	TGTGCCAGCACCAAGATGGCGGGGAGCTATGGCTACACCTTC
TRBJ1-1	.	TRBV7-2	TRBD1	CASSSRQGGTEAFF	TGTGCCAGCAGCTCGCGACAGGGAGGAACTGAAGCTTTCTTT
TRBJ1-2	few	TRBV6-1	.	CASSEFRRTNYGYTF	TGTGCCAGCAGTGAATTTAGGAGAACCAACTATGGCTACACCTTC
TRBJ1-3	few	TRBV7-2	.	CASSLGGYSGNTIYF	TGTGCCAGCAGCTTAGGGGGCTACTCTGGAAACACCATATATTTT
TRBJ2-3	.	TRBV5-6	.	CASSSVSTDTQYF	TGTGCCAGCAGCTCCGTAAGCACAGATACGCAGTATTTT
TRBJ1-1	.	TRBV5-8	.	CASSLYKNTEAFF	TGTGCCAGCAGCTTGTACAAGAACACTGAAGCTTTCTTT
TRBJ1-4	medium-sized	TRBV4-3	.	CASSRDATNEKLFF	TGCGCCAGCAGCCGGGATGCAACTAATGAAAAACTGTTTTTT
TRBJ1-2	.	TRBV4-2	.	CASSQDGDYGYTF	TGTGCCAGCAGCCAAGACGGTGACTATGGCTACACCTTC
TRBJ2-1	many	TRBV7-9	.	CASSLASSLNEQFF	TGTGCCAGCAGCTTAGCGAGCAGCCTAAATGAGCAGTTCTTC
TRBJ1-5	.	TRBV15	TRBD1	CATSKVQGGGNQPQHF	TGTGCCACCAGCAAAGTTCAGGGGGGTGGCAATCAGCCCCAGCATTTT
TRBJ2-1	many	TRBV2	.	CASARGASEQFF	TGTGCCTCTGCTCGTGGAGCTAGTGAGCAGTTCTTC
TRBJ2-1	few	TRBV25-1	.	CASSDPFGSSYNEQFF	TGTGCCAGCAGTGACCCTTTCGGCAGCTCCTACAATGAGCAGTTCTTC
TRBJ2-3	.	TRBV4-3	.	CASSQQAFPGTDTQYF	TGCGCCAGCAGCCAACAGGCCTTCCCGGGAACAGATACGCAGTATTTT
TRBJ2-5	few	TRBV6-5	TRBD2	CASSAGTRNIETQYF	TGTGCCAGCAGTGCCGGGACTAGGAATATAGAGACCCAGTACTTC
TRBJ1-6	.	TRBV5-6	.	CASSRGRNSPLHF	TGTGCCAGCAGCCGGGGTCGTAATTCACCCCTCCACTTT
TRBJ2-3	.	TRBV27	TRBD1	CASSLAVQGAGTTDTQYF	TGTGCCAGCAGTTTAGCCGTTCAGGGGGCCGGGACCACAGATACGCAGTATTTT
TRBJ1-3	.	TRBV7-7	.	CASSLADGVGNTIYF	TGTGCTAGCAGCTTAGCCGACGGGGTGGGAAACACCATATATTTT
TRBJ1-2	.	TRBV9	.	CASRRTGGYTF	TGTGCCAGCAGGAGGACGGGCGGCTACACCTTC
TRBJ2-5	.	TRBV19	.	CASSEAGETQYF	TGTGCCAGTAGTGAAGCGGGAGAGACCCAGTACTTC
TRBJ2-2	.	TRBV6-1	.	CASSPRRFDTGELFF	TGTGCCAGCAGTCCGCGTCGTTTCGACACCGGGGAGCTGTTTTTT
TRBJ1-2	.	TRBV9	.	CASSVDTNYGYTF	TGTGCCAGCAGCGTAGACACGAACTATGGCTACACCTTC
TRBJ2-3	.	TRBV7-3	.	CASSEGPADTQYF	TGTGCCAGCAGTGAAGGACCAGCAGATACGCAGTATTTT
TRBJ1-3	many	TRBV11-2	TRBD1	CATLGDRAGNTIYF	TGTGCCACCCTAGGGGACAGGGCTGGAAACACCATATATTTT
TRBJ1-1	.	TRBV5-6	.	CASSRQLNTEAFF	TGTGCCAGCAGCCGACAGCTGAACACTGAAGCTTTCTTT
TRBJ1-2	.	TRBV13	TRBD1	CASSRDRGETYYGYTF	TGTGCCAGCAGCCGGGACAGGGGCGAAACCTACTATGGCTACACCTTC
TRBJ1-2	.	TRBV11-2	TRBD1	CASSPLGQGASGYTF	TGTGCCAGCAGCCCCTTAGGACAGGGGGCAAGTGGCTACACCTTC
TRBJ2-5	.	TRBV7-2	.	CASSLGSETQYF	TGTGCCAGCAGCTTAGGGTCGGAGACCCAGTACTTC
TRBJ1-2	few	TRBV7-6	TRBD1	CASSPGTGEYGYTF	TGTGCCAGCAGCCCAGGCACAGGGGAATATGGCTACACCTTC
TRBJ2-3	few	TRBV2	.	CASSPPFTDTQYF	TGTGCCAGCAGTCCTCCTTTCACAGATACGCAGTATTTT
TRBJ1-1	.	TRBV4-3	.	CASSQVGGLGTEAFF	TGCGCCAGCAGCCAAGTTGGTGGCCTTGGCACTGAAGCTTTCTTT
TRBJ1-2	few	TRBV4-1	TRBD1	CASSQEVTGEGYTF	TGCGCCAGCAGCCAAGAAGTAACAGGGGAAGGCTACACCTTC
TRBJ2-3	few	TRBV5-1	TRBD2	CASSFPLAGGADTQYF	TGCGCCAGCAGCTTTCCCTTAGCGGGGGGAGCAGATACGCAGTATTTT
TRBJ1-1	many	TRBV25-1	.	CASSFSGVNTEAFF	TGTGCCAGCAGTTTTTCAGGGGTTAACACTGAAGCTTTCTTT
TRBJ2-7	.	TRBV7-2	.	CASSPLRGTYEQYF	TGTGCCAGCAGCCCGCTTAGGGGCACCTACGAGCAGTACTTC
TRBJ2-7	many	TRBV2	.	CASSDLGSPAYEQYF	TGTGCCAGCAGTGATCTGGGGTCCCCCGCCTACGAGCAGTACTTC
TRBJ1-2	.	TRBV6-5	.	CASSDVVYGYTF	TGTGCCAGCAGTGATGTGGTCTACGGCTACACCTTC
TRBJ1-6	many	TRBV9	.	CASAGQQDILPLHF	TGTGCCAGCGCCGGACAGCAAGATATTTTGCCCCTCCACTTT
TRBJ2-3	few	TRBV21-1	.	CASSKDPLRGRRRDTQYF	TGTGCCAGCAGCAAAGATCCCCTGCGCGGAAGGAGGAGGGATACGCAGTATTTT
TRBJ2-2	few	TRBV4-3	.	CASSQEVAVPQAGELFF	TGCGCCAGCAGCCAAGAAGTGGCAGTTCCGCAGGCCGGGGAGCTGTTTTTT
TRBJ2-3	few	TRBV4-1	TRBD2	CASSQDGGGTSADTQYF	TGCGCCAGCAGCCAAGATGGGGGGGGAACGAGTGCAGATACGCAGTATTTT
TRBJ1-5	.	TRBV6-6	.	CASSPGNRPNQPQHF	TGTGCCAGCAGTCCAGGGAATCGCCCCAATCAGCCCCAGCATTTT
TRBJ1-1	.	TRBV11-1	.	CASSIRDEAFF	TGTGCCAGCAGCATCAGGGATGAAGCTTTCTTT
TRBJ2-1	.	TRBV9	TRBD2	CASSVTSGNNEQFF	TGTGCCAGCAGCGTCACTAGCGGAAACAATGAGCAGTTCTTC
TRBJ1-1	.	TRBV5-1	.	CASSLGHANTEAFF	TGCGCCAGCAGCTTGGGACACGCGAACACTGAAGCTTTCTTT
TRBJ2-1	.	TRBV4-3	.	CASSQDFGLARNEQFF	TGCGCCAGCAGCCAAGATTTCGGGCTAGCGAGGAATGAGCAGTTCTTC
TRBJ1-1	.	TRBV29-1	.	CSVGGRTEAFF	TGCAGCGTTGGGGGTAGGACTGAAGCTTTCTTT
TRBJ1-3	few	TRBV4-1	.	CASSQESTAASGNTIYF	TGCGCCAGCAGCCAAGAATCGACGGCCGCTTCTGGAAACACCATATATTTT
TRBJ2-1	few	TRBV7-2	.	CASSELAGSVSEQFF	TGTGCCAGCAGCGAACTAGCCGGGTCGGTTAGCGAGCAGTTCTTC